Below, 30 T cell receptor beta chains from the same sample are listed, as sequenced in a study of T-cell reconstitution after alpha-beta-depleted transplantation in children. TCRbeta library construction was performed incorporating unique molecular identifiers. From the PCR reads, TCRdb called clonotypes with MiXCR, one entry per CDR3 protein. The repertoire includes 500,000 to 750,000 distinct CDR3 sequences, 10% to 15% of them detected once, and around 2.2% sits in the top ten. The sequencing here drew on PBMCs, mostly from graft donor cells, taken 360 days after TCRalphabeta/CD19-depleted stem cell transplant. These receptors were collected from a male patient aged 10 to 17 who had a stem cell transplant for acute myeloid leukemia, so the T cells may come from the graft donor.

The chain employs TRBV12-3 or TRBV12-4 and TRBJ2-3; 7 nucleotides align to TRBD2. Trimming at V came to 3 bases and at J to 3 bases, leaving 12 bases not matched to a gene. The CDR3 contains 17 residues. CDR3 bases: TGTGCCAGCAGTTTCGGTGGGAGGGGAGTCGGAACAGATACGCAGTATTTT. The encoded protein is CASSFGGRGVGTDTQYF.

This clonotype was observed a few times. This chain connects TRBV11-2 to TRBJ2-3; 10 bases map to TRBD2. V gave up 5 bases and J gave up 0 bases; unmatched junction bases: 11. This CDR3 is 18 amino acids long. CDR1 and CDR2 from the germline V gene are SGHAT and FQNNGV. Here the CDR3 reads CASSLPPRTSGSTDTQYF. The CDR3 DNA reads as TGTGCCAGCAGCCTCCCCCCCCGGACTAGCGGTAGCACAGATACGCAGTATTTT.

The V call is TRBV10-3, the J call TRBJ2-7; 14 nucleotides agree with TRBD2. The CDR3 sequence is 17 residues long. CDR1 and CDR2 (germline): ENHRY, SYGVKD. V shed 10 bases and J 2 bases; nucleotides not matched to a gene: 13. CDR3: CATGGRGLAGAAYEQYF. As DNA, the CDR3 is TGTGCCACCGGCGGTCGGGGACTAGCGGGAGCGGCCTACGAGCAGTACTTC.

Ten or more counts support this clonotype. This sequence joins TRBV3-1 and TRBJ2-3; 10 positions agree with TRBD1. The CDR3 contains 14 residues. The germline gives CDR1 LGHDT, CDR2 YNNKEL (reference sequence). Losses at the gene ends were 6 bases for V and 4 bases for J; bases not matched to a gene: 4. In DNA, the CDR3 is TGTGCCAGCAGGCAGACAGGGGGCGCAGATACGCAGTATTTT. This encodes CASRQTGGADTQYF.

This clonotype was seen ten or more times. The V and J genes are TRBV11-3 and TRBJ2-1; no firm D call. The CDR3 runs to 15 residues. Germline V CDR1 and CDR2: SGHNT, YENEEA. V was shortened by 5 bases and J by 0 bases, with 11 bases between the two germline ends. Written as DNA, the CDR3 is TGTGCCAGCAGCCCTCCTGAAGCCTCCTACAATGAGCAGTTCTTC. Amino acids: CASSPPEASYNEQFF.

This clonotype was seen repeatedly, ten times or more. V is TRBV21-1 and J is TRBJ2-1; the DNA was not used to check the table's D call, TRBD1. TRBV21-1 is a documented pseudogene. There are 18 residues in the CDR3. The CDR3 protein is CASSRTNNRAGTSNEQFF. The DNA of the CDR3 is TGTGCCAGCAGCCGAACGAACAACAGGGCAGGGACGAGCAATGAGCAGTTCTTC.

V gene TRBV2 combines with J gene TRBJ2-1, with D perhaps TRBD2 (5 bases). Trimming took off 7 bases at V and 9 bases at J, with 13 bases between the two ends. Germline V gene sequence: CDR1 SNHLY, CDR2 FYNNEI. The CDR3 length is 12 residues. The CDR3 protein is CASNSNAGEQFF. In nucleotides, the CDR3 is TGTGCCAGCAATTCGAACGCGGGTGAGCAGTTCTTC.

This clonotype showed up many times. The chain couples TRBV28 to TRBJ1-4, with D tentatively TRBD1 (6 bases). The CDR3 runs to 14 residues. Between the trimmed V and J ends, which lost 6 bases and 8 bases, there was a span of 16 bases. Germline V gene sequence: CDR1 MDHEN, CDR2 SYDVKM. CDR3 DNA sequence: TGTGCCAGCAGCTTACAGGGTGGTTGGGAAAAACTGTTTTTT. The encoded protein is CASSLQGGWEKLFF. The full variable domain, its missing parts supplied by reference TRBV28 and TRBJ1-4, is DVKVTQSSRYLVKRTGEKVFLECVQDMDHENMFWYRQDPGLGLRLIYFSYDVKMKEKGDIPEGYSVSREKKERFSLILESASTNQTSMYLCASSLQGGWEKLFFGSGTQLSVL.

The chain employs TRBV11-2 and TRBJ2-1; either TRBD1 or TRBD2 may supply D (5 bases each). Deletions cut 2 bases from V and 8 bases from J, with 25 bases between. CDR3 length: 18 residues. The germline V gene encodes CDR1 SGHAT and CDR2 FQNNGV. The CDR3 sequence is CASSLLGIGTPGGDEQFF. In DNA, the CDR3 is TGTGCCAGCAGCTTATTGGGGATAGGGACCCCGGGCGGAGATGAGCAGTTCTTC.

The chain links TRBV2 to TRBJ2-5; D gene unclear. Between the trimmed V and J ends, which lost 4 bases and 5 bases, there was a span of 8 bases. This CDR3 contains 12 residues. Looked up from germline, CDR1 is SNHLY and CDR2 is FYNNEI. DNA of the CDR3: TGTGCCAGCAGTGTTAACCGGGAGACCCAGTACTTC. As protein: CASSVNRETQYF.

The J gene is TRBJ2-7, the V gene TRBV5-1, with TRBD2 matching 8 bases. After removal of 0 bases from V and 6 bases from J, the junction contained 11 bases not matched to a gene. In germline, CDR1 is SGHRS, CDR2 YFSETQ. This CDR3 region has 16 residues. CDR3 bases: TGCGCCAGCAGCTTGGTATTCCGGGAGGGCCGGCCCGAGCAGTACTTC. This gives the protein CASSLVFREGRPEQYF.

Many counts were recorded for this clonotype. The V call is TRBV7-9, the J call TRBJ2-1; TRBD2 aligns across 12 bases. Germline CDR1 reads SEHNR; CDR2 reads FQNEAQ (reference sequence). The V segment lost 5 bases and the J segment 9 bases; nucleotides outside the gene matches: 11. CDR3 size: 16 residues. CDR3 in DNA: TGTGCCAGCAGCCCGAGCCTAGCGGGAGGGGAATTTGAGCAGTTCTTC. This gives the protein CASSPSLAGGEFEQFF.

This clonotype was detected a few times. V is TRBV27 and J is TRBJ2-1, with 7 bases lining up with TRBD1. The CDR3 length is 15 residues. The V gene end was trimmed by 6 bases and the J gene end by 5 bases; junction bases not matched to a gene: 10. CDR1 and CDR2 from the germline V gene are MNHEY and SMNVEV (reference sequence). CDR3 DNA: TGTGCCAGCAGGGGTAGGGGGACAGTTGACAATGAGCAGTTCTTC. It is translated as CASRGRGTVDNEQFF.

The CDR3, as DNA: TGTGCCATCGGCCTCGCGGTTGGCTATGGCACAGATACGCAGTATTTT. As protein: CAIGLAVGYGTDTQYF. The chain has TRBV10-3 and TRBJ2-3, with D unresolved. The CDR3 runs to 16 residues. Germline V gene sequence: CDR1 ENHRY, CDR2 SYGVKD. Trimming took 8 bases from V and 1 from J, leaving 19 bases between them.

The chain couples TRBV5-1 to TRBJ2-5; 12 bases are a match to TRBD2. V lost 1 base, J lost 4 bases, and 8 bases stayed unmatched. The CDR3 length is 17 residues. The germline gives CDR1 SGHRS, CDR2 YFSETQ. CDR3 DNA: TGCGCCAGCAGCTTGTCCCGCCTAGCGGGAGGGCGAGAGACCCAGTACTTC. Its protein is CASSLSRLAGGRETQYF.

This clonotype was seen repeatedly, ten times or more. The chain couples TRBV20-1 to TRBJ2-7; TRBD1 or TRBD2 may be the D gene (5 bases each). CDR1 is DFQATT, CDR2 SNEGSKA, per germline (reference sequence). CDR3 length: 13 residues. Trimming cost V 3 bases and J 3 bases, with 12 bases left between them. As DNA, the CDR3 is TGCAGTGCTAGGGGGGTAGTGGACTACGAGCAGTACTTC. It is translated as CSARGVVDYEQYF.

This clonotype was observed a few times. V is TRBV20-1 and J is TRBJ2-7, with D possibly TRBD2 on 6 matching bases. Deletions cut 0 bases from V and 6 bases from J, with 18 bases between. The length of the CDR3 is 15 residues. CDR1 and CDR2 (germline): DFQATT, SNEGSKA (reference sequence). DNA of the CDR3: TGCAGTGCTAGAGATGGGGAGGCTAGCATCGTCGAGCAGTACTTC. Amino acid sequence: CSARDGEASIVEQYF.

In nucleotides, the CDR3 is TGTGCCAGCAGTCCGGACAGGGCGAACACTGAAGCTTTCTTT. Encoded protein: CASSPDRANTEAFF. The chain recombines TRBV12-3 or TRBV12-4 with TRBJ1-1; 8 bases align to TRBD1. V trimming: 5 bases; J trimming: 1 base; junction bases outside the gene matches: 3. The CDR3 extends over 14 amino acids.

This chain joins TRBV28 and TRBJ1-6, with D possibly TRBD1 on 5 matching bases. V lost 1 base and J 10 bases, leaving 14 bases between the germline ends. The CDR3 consists of 15 residues. The V gene's germline CDR1 is MDHEN and CDR2 SYDVKM. The CDR3 reads CASSLFPRGLSPLHF. In nucleotides, the CDR3 is TGTGCCAGCAGTTTATTTCCCCGGGGACTCTCACCCCTCCACTTT. Supplemented by reference TRBV28 and TRBJ1-6, the full variable domain reads DVKVTQSSRYLVKRTGEKVFLECVQDMDHENMFWYRQDPGLGLRLIYFSYDVKMKEKGDIPEGYSVSREKKERFSLILESASTNQTSMYLCASSLFPRGLSPLHFGNGTRLTVT.

This clonotype was seen only a few times. This chain links TRBV11-2 with TRBJ2-5; possibly TRBD1 for D (5 bases). This CDR3 is 20 amino acids long. Trimming removed 0 bases at V and 2 bases at J, with 25 bases between. Germline assignment: CDR1 SGHAT and CDR2 FQNNGV. CDR3 in amino acids: CASSLEIGWGLNPSQETQYF. The CDR3 DNA follows: TGTGCCAGCAGCTTAGAGATTGGGTGGGGCCTTAACCCCTCACAAGAGACCCAGTACTTC.

This clonotype has more than one count but fewer than ten. CDR3 residues: CASSLAPTGAFINTQYF. The CDR3 DNA reads as TGTGCCAGCAGCTTAGCGCCGACAGGGGCGTTCATTAATACGCAGTATTTT. V and J are TRBV7-2 and TRBJ2-3; 8 bases match TRBD1. Germline V gives CDR1 SGHTA, CDR2 FQGNSA. The junction had 12 bases not matched to a gene; V was cut back by 0 bases and J by 7 bases. CDR3 length: 17 amino acids.

This chain uses TRBV14 with TRBJ2-5; D is undetermined. The CDR3 has 16 amino acids. V lost 1 base, J lost 1 base, and 13 bases lay in between. Germline CDR1 reads SGHDN; CDR2 reads FVKESK. The CDR3 sequence: CASSQGGFRAQETQYF. In DNA form, the CDR3 reads TGTGCCAGCAGCCAAGGAGGTTTTAGGGCCCAAGAGACCCAGTACTTC.

This sequence joins TRBV14 and TRBJ1-2; D not certain. The V and J ends lost 4 bases and 5 bases respectively, with 23 bases between them. This CDR3 is built from 17 residues. The germline gives CDR1 SGHDN, CDR2 FVKESK. The CDR3 coding sequence is TGTGCCAGCAGCCCCCGTAAGAGCACCCAACGACCTTATGGCTACACCTTC. It codes for CASSPRKSTQRPYGYTF.

V is TRBV4-1 and J is TRBJ2-3; the D is unclear. In germline, CDR1 is MGHRA, CDR2 YSYEKL. Trimming removed 1 base from V and 5 bases from J, with 10 bases in between. The length of the CDR3 is 14 residues. In DNA form, the CDR3 reads TGCGCCAGCAGCCAAGCCAGAGCCGGAGATACGCAGTATTTT. Protein sequence: CASSQARAGDTQYF.

The chain carries TRBV3-1 and TRBJ1-1, with D possibly being TRBD1 (5 bases). CDR1 and CDR2 (germline): LGHDT, YNNKEL (reference sequence). With 0 bases removed from V and 3 bases from J, the gap between germline ends came to 8 bases. This CDR3 has 14 amino acids. For the CDR3, the DNA is TGTGCCAGCAGCCAAGATGGGGGGGACACTGAAGCTTTCTTT. This codes for CASSQDGGDTEAFF.

In this sample, this clonotype turned up a few times. The chain uses TRBV5-5 and TRBJ2-7; tentative D call: TRBD1 (6 bases). This CDR3 is 14 amino acids long. V dropped 3 bases and J dropped 3 bases, with 13 bases sitting between them. From germline, CDR1 is SGHKS and CDR2 YYEKEE (reference sequence). Here the CDR3 DNA reads TGTGCCAGCAGCTCCCAGACAGGCTTCTACGAGCAGTACTTC. It translates to CASSSQTGFYEQYF.

The table lists this clonotype with many counts. The J gene is TRBJ2-7, the V gene TRBV3-1; no reliable D call. The CDR3 has 16 amino acids. V was cut by 0 bases and J by 6 bases, with 18 bases left in between. CDR1 is LGHDT and CDR2 is YNNKEL in the germline V gene (reference sequence). The CDR3 DNA sequence: TGTGCCAGCAGCCAAGACTACCATTACCTACGGAGCGAGCAGTACTTC. Amino acid sequence: CASSQDYHYLRSEQYF.

There are many counts of this clonotype. The gene calls are TRBV29-1 and TRBJ2-5; D is ambiguous. The CDR3 runs 12 residues. The germline gives CDR1 SQVTM, CDR2 ANQGSEA. The V and J ends lost 3 bases and 1 base respectively, with 6 bases between them. CDR3: CSVDLAQETQYF. The CDR3 DNA follows: TGCAGCGTTGATCTCGCCCAAGAGACCCAGTACTTC.

This clonotype was detected a few times. The chain joins TRBV29-1 to TRBJ1-3, with 8 bases aligning to TRBD1. The CDR3 totals 12 residues. J gave up 5 bases and V 6 bases, and 3 bases lay outside the gene matches. Germline CDR1 SQVTM, CDR2 ANQGSEA. The CDR3 here is CSVRQGRNTIYF. As DNA, the CDR3 is TGCAGCGTACGACAGGGGAGAAACACCATATATTTT.

At least ten counts were recorded for this clonotype. The V gene is TRBV28, the J gene TRBJ2-7; 7 nucleotides match TRBD1. Germline trimming cut 6 bases from V and 7 bases from J; bases unmatched to any gene: 15. The CDR3 runs 15 residues. Germline V gives CDR1 MDHEN, CDR2 SYDVKM. CDR3 bases: TGTGCCAGCAGCCCCGATAACAGGGGCGCAGGTGAGCAGTACTTC. This gives the protein CASSPDNRGAGEQYF.